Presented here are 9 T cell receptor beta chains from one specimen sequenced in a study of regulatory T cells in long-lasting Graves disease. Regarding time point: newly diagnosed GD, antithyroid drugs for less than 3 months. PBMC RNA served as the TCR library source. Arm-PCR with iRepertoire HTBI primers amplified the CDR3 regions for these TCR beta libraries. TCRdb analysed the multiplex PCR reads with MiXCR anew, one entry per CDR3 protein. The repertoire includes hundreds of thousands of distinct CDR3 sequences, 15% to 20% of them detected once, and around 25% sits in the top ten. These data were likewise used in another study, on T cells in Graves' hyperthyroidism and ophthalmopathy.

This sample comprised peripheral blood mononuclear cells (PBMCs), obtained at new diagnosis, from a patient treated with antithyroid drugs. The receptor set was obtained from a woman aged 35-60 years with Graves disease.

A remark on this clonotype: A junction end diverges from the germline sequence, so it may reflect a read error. This CDR3 is CAIIERGGPNNEQFF. CDR3 bases: TGTGCCATCATTGAGAGGGGGGGGCCCAACAATGAGCAGTTCTTC. V and J are TRBV10-3 and TRBJ2-1; tentatively, D is TRBD2 (7 bases). This CDR3 has 15 amino acids. The germline CDR1 and CDR2 sequences are ENHRY and SYGVKD.

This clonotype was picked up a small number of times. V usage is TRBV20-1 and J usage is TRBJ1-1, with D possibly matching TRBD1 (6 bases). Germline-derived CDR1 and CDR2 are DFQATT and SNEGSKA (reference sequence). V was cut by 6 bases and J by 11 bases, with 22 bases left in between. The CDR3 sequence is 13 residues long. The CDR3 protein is CSAPGGPGERAFF. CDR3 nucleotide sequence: TGCAGTGCCCCCGGGGGGCCGGGCGAGAGGGCTTTCTTT.

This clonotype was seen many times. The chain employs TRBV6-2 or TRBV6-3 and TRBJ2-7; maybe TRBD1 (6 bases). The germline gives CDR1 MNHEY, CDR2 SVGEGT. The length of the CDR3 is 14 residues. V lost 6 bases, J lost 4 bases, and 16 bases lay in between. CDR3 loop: CASRLRDTAYEQYF. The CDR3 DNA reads TGTGCCAGCAGACTCCGGGACACAGCGTACGAGCAGTACTTC.

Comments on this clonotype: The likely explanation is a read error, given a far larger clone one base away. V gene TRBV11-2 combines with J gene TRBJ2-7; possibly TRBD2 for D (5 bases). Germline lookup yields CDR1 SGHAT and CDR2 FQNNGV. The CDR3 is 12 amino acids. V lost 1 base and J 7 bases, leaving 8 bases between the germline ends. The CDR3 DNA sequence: TGTGCCAGCAGCTTAGTTCCGGGAGAGCAGTACTTC. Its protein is CASSLVPGEQYF. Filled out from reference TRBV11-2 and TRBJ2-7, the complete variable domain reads EAGVAQSPRYKIIEKRQSVAFWCNPISGHATLYWYQQILGQGPKLLIQFQNNGVVDDSQLPKDRFSAERLKGVDSTLKIQPAKLEDSAVYLCASSLVPGEQYFGPGTRLTVT.

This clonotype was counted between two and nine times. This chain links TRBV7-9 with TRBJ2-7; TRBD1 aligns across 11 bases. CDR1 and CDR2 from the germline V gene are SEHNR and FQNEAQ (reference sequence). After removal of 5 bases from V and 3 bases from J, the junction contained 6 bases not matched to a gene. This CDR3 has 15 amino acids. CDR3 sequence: CASSLRGQGDYEQYF. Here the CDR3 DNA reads TGTGCCAGCAGCCTCCGGGGACAGGGGGACTACGAGCAGTACTTC.

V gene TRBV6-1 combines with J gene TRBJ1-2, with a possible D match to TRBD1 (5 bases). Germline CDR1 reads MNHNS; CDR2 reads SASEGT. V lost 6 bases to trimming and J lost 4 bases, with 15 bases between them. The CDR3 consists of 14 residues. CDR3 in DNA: TGTGCCAGCAGATGGGGGAGGGAGCCCTATGGCTACACCTTC. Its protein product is CASRWGREPYGYTF.

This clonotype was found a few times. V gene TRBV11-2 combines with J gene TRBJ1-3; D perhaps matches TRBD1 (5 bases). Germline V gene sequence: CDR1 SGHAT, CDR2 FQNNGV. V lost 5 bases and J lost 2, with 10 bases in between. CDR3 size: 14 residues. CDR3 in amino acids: CASSQDRPGNTIYF. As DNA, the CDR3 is TGTGCCAGCAGCCAAGACAGACCTGGAAACACCATATATTTT.

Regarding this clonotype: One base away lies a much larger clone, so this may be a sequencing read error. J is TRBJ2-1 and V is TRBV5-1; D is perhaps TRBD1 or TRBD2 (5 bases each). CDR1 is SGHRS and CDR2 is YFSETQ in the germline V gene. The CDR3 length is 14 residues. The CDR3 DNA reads TGTGCCAGCAGCATGTACGTTGGGGGCAATGAGCAGTTCTTC. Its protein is CASSMYVGGNEQFF.

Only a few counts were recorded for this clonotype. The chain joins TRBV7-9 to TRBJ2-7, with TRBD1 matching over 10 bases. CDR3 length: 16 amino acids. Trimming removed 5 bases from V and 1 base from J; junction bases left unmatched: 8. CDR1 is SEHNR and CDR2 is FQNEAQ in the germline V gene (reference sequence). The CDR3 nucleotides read TGTGCCAGCAGCATACGACAGGGGGCAGGATCCTACGAGCAGTACTTC. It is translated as CASSIRQGAGSYEQYF.